The rows below give T cell receptor beta chains drawn from one sample of a study of identical twins. MiXCR, run by TCRdb on the 5' RACE reads, gives a single entry per CDR3 protein. The sample has a few hundred thousand distinct CDR3 sequences, around 18% seen once. Source material: naive T cells sorted from blood. Source of these receptors: a middle-aged man in good health. CDR3s include the opening cysteine and the closing phenylalanine or tryptophan. A D gene is named only where the DNA matches it firmly. Part of the rows lack a size; the others show once, few, many or a class for expanded clones.

v_call	clone_size	d_call	j_call	cdr3_aa	cdr3_nt
TRBV6-2/TRBV6-3	-	-	TRBJ2-7	CASMIAGEQYF	TGTGCAAGCATGATTGCAGGGGAGCAGTACTTC
TRBV20-1	many	TRBD2	TRBJ2-3	CSAKMGGYTQYF	TGCAGTGCAAAAATGGGGGGGTACACGCAGTATTTT
TRBV6-5	many	TRBD1	TRBJ1-4	CASSYGVAGGNEKLFF	TGTGCCAGCAGTTACGGGGTGGCAGGGGGGAATGAAAAACTGTTTTTT
TRBV20-1	few	-	TRBJ1-1	CSARLVWKENTEAFF	TGCAGTGCTAGGCTCGTGTGGAAGGAGAACACTGAAGCTTTCTTT
TRBV12-3/TRBV12-4	many	TRBD1	TRBJ1-1	CASSLDPLQGTEAFF	TGTGCCAGCAGTTTAGACCCGCTACAGGGGACTGAAGCTTTCTTT
TRBV6-1	many	-	TRBJ1-2	CASRMGPSLPYTF	TGTGCCAGCAGGATGGGCCCATCCCTCCCCTACACCTTC
TRBV25-1	few	TRBD1	TRBJ2-1	CASRQGSSYNEQFF	TGTGCCAGCAGACAGGGGAGCTCCTACAATGAGCAGTTCTTC
TRBV30	-	-	TRBJ2-2	CAWGRTGELFF	TGTGCCTGGGGCCGCACCGGGGAGCTGTTTTTT
TRBV4-2	few	TRBD2	TRBJ2-7	CASSQVTVGGGSYEQYF	TGTGCCAGCAGCCAAGTTACCGTGGGGGGGGGCTCCTACGAGCAGTACTTC
TRBV7-8	-	-	TRBJ2-7	CASSIADHYEQYF	TGTGCCAGCAGCATTGCGGACCACTACGAGCAGTACTTC
TRBV29-1	many	TRBD2	TRBJ2-1	CSVPTSGRWSEQFF	TGCAGCGTACCGACTAGCGGGAGGTGGAGTGAGCAGTTCTTC
TRBV20-1	-	TRBD1	TRBJ2-5	CSAFGQGSSQYF	TGCAGTGCTTTTGGACAGGGGAGTTCCCAGTACTTC
TRBV20-1	-	-	TRBJ2-7	CSASPYEQYF	TGCAGTGCTAGTCCCTACGAGCAGTACTTC
TRBV28	many	-	TRBJ2-3	CASSFGGSTDTQYF	TGTGCCAGCAGTTTTGGCGGGTCCACAGATACGCAGTATTTT
TRBV5-1	few	TRBD2	TRBJ2-5	CASSLTSGSRLETQYF	TGCGCCAGCAGCTTGACTAGCGGGAGTCGGTTGGAGACCCAGTACTTC
TRBV4-1	many	TRBD2	TRBJ2-1	CASSQETSGGNEQFF	TGCGCCAGCAGCCAAGAGACTAGCGGGGGCAATGAGCAGTTCTTC
TRBV20-1	-	-	TRBJ1-5	CSASKGGNQPQHF	TGCAGTGCATCTAAGGGAGGCAATCAGCCCCAGCATTTT
TRBV7-2	-	-	TRBJ2-2	CASSLGYPGELFF	TGTGCCAGCAGCTTAGGATACCCCGGGGAGCTGTTTTTT
TRBV7-8	-	TRBD2	TRBJ2-1	CASSAYTSASRNEQFF	TGTGCCAGCAGCGCCTACACTAGCGCCTCTCGCAATGAGCAGTTCTTC
TRBV5-1	-	TRBD2	TRBJ2-1	CASSMRGREGYNEQFF	TGCGCCAGCAGTATGAGGGGCAGGGAGGGCTACAATGAGCAGTTCTTC
TRBV6-1	many	-	TRBJ1-2	CASSEAPGDRNYGYTF	TGTGCCAGCAGTGAAGCCCCGGGAGATAGGAACTATGGCTACACCTTC
TRBV20-1	many	TRBD2	TRBJ2-3	CSARPTSQADTQYF	TGCAGTGCTAGACCGACTAGCCAGGCAGATACGCAGTATTTT
TRBV5-1	few	TRBD1	TRBJ1-1	CASSWGQLMNTEAFF	TGCGCCAGCAGCTGGGGACAGCTGATGAACACTGAAGCTTTCTTT
TRBV5-1	-	-	TRBJ2-7	CASSLGGSGVSEQYF	TGCGCCAGCAGCTTGGGGGGGTCTGGGGTAAGCGAGCAGTACTTC
TRBV2	-	-	TRBJ2-2	CASSEEQGTGELFF	TGTGCCAGCAGTGAGGAACAGGGAACCGGGGAGCTGTTTTTT
TRBV9	many	-	TRBJ2-1	CASSVEGGGNEQFF	TGTGCCAGCAGCGTAGAGGGAGGGGGGAATGAGCAGTTCTTC
TRBV24-1	many	TRBD1	TRBJ2-5	CATSDVGQGRWETQYF	TGTGCCACCAGTGATGTAGGACAGGGAAGATGGGAGACCCAGTACTTC
TRBV7-2	few	TRBD2	TRBJ2-7	CASSHGLAGPLTYEQYF	TGTGCCAGCAGCCACGGACTAGCGGGGCCCTTAACCTACGAGCAGTACTTC
TRBV7-8	-	TRBD1	TRBJ1-4	CASSWDRAEKLFF	TGTGCCAGCAGCTGGGACAGGGCCGAAAAACTGTTTTTT
TRBV5-5	-	-	TRBJ2-7	CASSLRGPTYEQYF	TGTGCCAGCAGCTTGCGAGGACCAACCTACGAGCAGTACTTC
TRBV28	-	-	TRBJ2-7	CASSSLIGIWGEQYF	TGTGCCAGCAGTTCCCTCATCGGAATCTGGGGCGAGCAGTACTTC
TRBV5-5	-	TRBD2	TRBJ2-7	CASSGGTSGGYEQYF	TGTGCCAGCAGCGGGGGGACTAGCGGGGGCTACGAGCAGTACTTC
TRBV27	-	TRBD1	TRBJ2-2	CASSPFTGAGELFF	TGTGCCAGCAGTCCATTCACAGGGGCCGGGGAGCTGTTTTTT
TRBV20-1	-	-	TRBJ2-7	CSARKEAWGGGEQYF	TGCAGTGCTAGGAAGGAGGCCTGGGGGGGCGGCGAGCAGTACTTC
TRBV28	few	TRBD1	TRBJ2-1	CASSLSGVTGGLFF	TGTGCCAGCAGTTTGAGCGGAGTAACAGGGGGCCTGTTCTTC
TRBV12-3/TRBV12-4	once	TRBD2	TRBJ2-7	CASSSLGGTSGGRGYEQYF	TGTGCCAGCAGTTCCTTAGGGGGGACTAGCGGGGGGCGAGGCTACGAGCAGTACTTC
TRBV9	few	TRBD2	TRBJ2-1	CASSVALAGGDEQFF	TGTGCCAGCAGCGTAGCCCTAGCGGGAGGCGATGAGCAGTTCTTC
TRBV9	few	-	TRBJ2-7	CASSAGSYEQYF	TGTGCCAGCAGCGCTGGGAGCTACGAGCAGTACTTC
TRBV20-1	-	-	TRBJ2-7	CSARGGPLAHSYEQYF	TGCAGTGCTAGAGGGGGACCGCTCGCCCACTCCTACGAGCAGTACTTC
TRBV27	many	TRBD2	TRBJ2-2	CASSHLPKAGANTGELFF	TGTGCCAGCAGTCATCTCCCTAAAGCGGGGGCGAACACCGGGGAGCTGTTTTTT
TRBV9	few	-	TRBJ2-6	CASSVTGLSGANVLTF	TGTGCCAGCAGCGTAACAGGGCTCTCTGGGGCCAACGTCCTGACTTTC
TRBV28	few	-	TRBJ1-6	CASSSQVNNSPLHF	TGTGCCAGCAGTTCCCAAGTTAATAATTCACCCCTCCACTTT
TRBV27	few	TRBD1	TRBJ2-7	CASKIWTGAYEQYF	TGTGCCAGCAAAATTTGGACAGGGGCCTACGAGCAGTACTTC
TRBV29-1	many	TRBD1	TRBJ2-7	CSVGQGASYEQYF	TGCAGCGTGGGACAGGGGGCTTCCTACGAGCAGTACTTC
TRBV20-1	-	-	TRBJ1-6	CSARVPRDNSPLHF	TGCAGTGCTAGAGTGCCCCGAGATAATTCACCCCTCCACTTT
TRBV7-2	few	TRBD2	TRBJ2-1	CASSTRLAGVGDEQFF	TGTGCCAGCAGCACCCGACTAGCGGGAGTCGGTGATGAGCAGTTCTTC
TRBV28	few	-	TRBJ1-1	CASSLESNTEAFF	TGTGCCAGCAGTTTAGAGAGTAACACTGAAGCTTTCTTT
TRBV23-1	-	-	TRBJ2-5	CASSQSLVWESQETQYF	TGCGCCAGCAGTCAATCACTTGTTTGGGAGTCACAAGAGACCCAGTACTTC
TRBV4-3	few	TRBD1	TRBJ2-7	CASSRLAQKQGTYEQYF	TGCGCCAGCAGCCGCTTGGCCCAAAAACAGGGGACGTACGAGCAGTACTTC
TRBV27	many	-	TRBJ2-1	CASSFPPLQGEDNEQFF	TGTGCCAGCAGTTTCCCCCCGTTACAGGGTGAAGACAATGAGCAGTTCTTC
TRBV12-3/TRBV12-4	-	TRBD1	TRBJ2-5	CASTADRGQETQYF	TGTGCCAGCACCGCGGACAGGGGGCAAGAGACCCAGTACTTC
TRBV12-3/TRBV12-4	few	TRBD1	TRBJ2-7	CASTPTGGHREQYF	TGTGCCAGCACCCCGACAGGGGGCCATCGCGAGCAGTACTTC
TRBV28	few	TRBD1	TRBJ2-1	CASSLTSQGVYNEQFF	TGTGCCAGCAGTTTAACCTCTCAGGGGGTCTACAATGAGCAGTTCTTC